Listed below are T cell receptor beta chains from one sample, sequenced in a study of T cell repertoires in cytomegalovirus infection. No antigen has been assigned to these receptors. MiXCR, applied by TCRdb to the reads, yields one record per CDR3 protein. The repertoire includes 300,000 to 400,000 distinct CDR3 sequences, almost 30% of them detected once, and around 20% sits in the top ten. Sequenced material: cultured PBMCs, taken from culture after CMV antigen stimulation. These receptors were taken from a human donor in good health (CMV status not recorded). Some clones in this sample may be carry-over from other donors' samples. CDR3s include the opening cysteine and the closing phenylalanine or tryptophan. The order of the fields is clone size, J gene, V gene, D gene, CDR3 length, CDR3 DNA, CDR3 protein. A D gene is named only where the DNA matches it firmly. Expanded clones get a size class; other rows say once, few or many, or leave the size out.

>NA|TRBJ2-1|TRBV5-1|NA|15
TGCGCCAGCAGCGAAAGGGACGTTACCTACAATGAGCAGTTCTTC
CASSERDVTYNEQFF
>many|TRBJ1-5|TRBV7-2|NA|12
TGTGCCAGCAGCTTATTGAATCAGCCCCAGCATTTT
CASSLLNQPQHF
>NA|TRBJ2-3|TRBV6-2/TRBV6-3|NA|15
TGTGCCAGCAGTTACCACGCGGGAAGCACAGATACGCAGTATTTT
CASSYHAGSTDTQYF
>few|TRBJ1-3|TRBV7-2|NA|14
TGTGCCAGCAGCTTGACAGCCTCTGGAAACACCATATATTTT
CASSLTASGNTIYF
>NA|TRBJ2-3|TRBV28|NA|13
TGTGCCAGCAGTTTAAGGCTACCGGATACGCAGTATTTT
CASSLRLPDTQYF
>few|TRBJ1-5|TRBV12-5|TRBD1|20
TGTGCTAGTGGTTTGGTACCTTTGGGTTTGGACAGGGGTTACAATCAGCCCCAGCATTTT
CASGLVPLGLDRGYNQPQHF
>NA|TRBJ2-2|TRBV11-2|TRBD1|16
TGTGCCAGCAGCAACCGGGACAGGGATGTTCCCGGGGAGCTGTTTTTT
CASSNRDRDVPGELFF
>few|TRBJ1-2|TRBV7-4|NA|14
TGTGCCAGCAGCGAACCCAATTACCAAGCGGGCTACACCTTC
CASSEPNYQAGYTF
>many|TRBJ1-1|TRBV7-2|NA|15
TGTGCCAGCAGCGTGGGTGGGTCCGCGAACACTGAAGCTTTCTTT
CASSVGGSANTEAFF
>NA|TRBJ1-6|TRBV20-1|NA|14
TGCAGTGCTAGAATAGGGCAGGGCAATTCACCCCTCCACTTT
CSARIGQGNSPLHF
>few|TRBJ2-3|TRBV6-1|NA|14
TGTGCCAGCAGTCCCCCCGGGACACTTCGCACGCAGTATTTT
CASSPPGTLRTQYF
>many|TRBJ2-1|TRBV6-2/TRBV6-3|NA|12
TGTGCCAGCAGTTTGGCTGGCAATGAGCAGTTCTTC
CASSLAGNEQFF
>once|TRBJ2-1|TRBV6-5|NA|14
TGTGCCAGCACCCGTGACGAGGCGTACAATGAGCAGTTCTTC
CASTRDEAYNEQFF
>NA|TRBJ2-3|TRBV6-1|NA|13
TGTGCCAGCAGTGAACAAGTTCCAGATACGCAGTATTTT
CASSEQVPDTQYF
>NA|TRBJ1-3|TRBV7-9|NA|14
TGTGCCAGCAGGGGAGAAAGCTCTGGAAACACCATATATTTT
CASRGESSGNTIYF
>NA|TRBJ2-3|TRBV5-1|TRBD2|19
TGCGCCAGCAGCTTGTTCTCCAGCGGGGGGACCTTGGGCACAGATACGCAGTATTTT
CASSLFSSGGTLGTDTQYF
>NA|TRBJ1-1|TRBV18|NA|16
TGTGCCAGCTCACCAGGGGTAAAAGCCGGGAACACTGAAGCTTTCTTT
CASSPGVKAGNTEAFF
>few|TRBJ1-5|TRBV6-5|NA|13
TGTGCCAGCAGAAGACAGCACAATCAGCCCCAGCATTTT
CASRRQHNQPQHF
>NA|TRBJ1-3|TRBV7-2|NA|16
TGTGCCAGCAGCAAAGGGAGGCCACCGGAAAGAAACACCATATATTTT
CASSKGRPPERNTIYF
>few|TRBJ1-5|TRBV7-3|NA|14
TGTGCCAGCAGCATGGGGGGAAGCAATCAGCCCCAGCATTTT
CASSMGGSNQPQHF
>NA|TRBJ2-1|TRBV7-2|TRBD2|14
TGTGCCAGCAGCTGGGACTACATAGGGAATGAGCAGTTCTTC
CASSWDYIGNEQFF
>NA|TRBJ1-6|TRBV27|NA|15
TGTGCCAGCAGTAAAAGGAGCTCCTATAATTCACCCCTCCACTTT
CASSKRSSYNSPLHF
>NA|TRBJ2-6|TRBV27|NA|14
TGTGCCAGCAGATTAGGTGGAGGGGCCAACGTCCTGACTTTC
CASRLGGGANVLTF
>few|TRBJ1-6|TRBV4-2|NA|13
TGTGCCAGCAGCCGGGTAGAGAATTCACCCCTCCACTTT
CASSRVENSPLHF
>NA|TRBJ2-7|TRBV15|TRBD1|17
TGTGCCACCAGCAGAGAGACAGGGGCCTCTCTTTTCTACGAGCAGTACTTC
CATSRETGASLFYEQYF
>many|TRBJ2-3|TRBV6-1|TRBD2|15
TGTGCCAGCAGTGAAAAAGCGGGAGGGCCAGATACGCAGTATTTT
CASSEKAGGPDTQYF
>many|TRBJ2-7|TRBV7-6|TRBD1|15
TGTGCCAGCAGCTCCGGGACAGGGAGTTCCTACGAGCAGTACTTC
CASSSGTGSSYEQYF
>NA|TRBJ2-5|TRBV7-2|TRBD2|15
TGTGCCAGCAGCCAGGGACTAGCGCGTCAAGAGACCCAGTACTTC
CASSQGLARQETQYF
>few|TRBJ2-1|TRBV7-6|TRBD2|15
TGTGCCAGCAGCTTAGGCGGGAGATCAAATAGTGAGCAGTTCTTC
CASSLGGRSNSEQFF
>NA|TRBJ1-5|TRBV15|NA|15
TGTGCCACCAGCAGGGGGGCCTCCTACAATCAGCCCCAGCATTTT
CATSRGASYNQPQHF
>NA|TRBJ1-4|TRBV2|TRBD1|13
TGTGCCAGCAGTGTGACAGGGAGCGAAAAACTGTTTTTT
CASSVTGSEKLFF
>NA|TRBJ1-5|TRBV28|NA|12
TGTGCCGGGGGCAGGCCGAATCAGCCCCAGCATTTT
CAGGRPNQPQHF
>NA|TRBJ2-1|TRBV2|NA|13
TGTGCCAACCGGATGAGCTCCTACAATGAGCAGTTCTTC
CANRMSSYNEQFF
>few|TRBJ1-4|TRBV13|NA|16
TGTGCCAGCAGCTTCTCAATACAGAAGGGAGGTGAAAAACTGTTTTTT
CASSFSIQKGGEKLFF
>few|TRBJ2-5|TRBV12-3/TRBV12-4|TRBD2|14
TGTGCCAGCAGAATTAGCGGGGGAGCGGAGACCCAGTACTTC
CASRISGGAETQYF
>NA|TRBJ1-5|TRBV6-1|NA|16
TGTGCCAGCAGTGAAGGTGAGGACAGAATTTCTCAGCCCCAGCATTTT
CASSEGEDRISQPQHF
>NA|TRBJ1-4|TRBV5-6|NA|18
TGTGCCAGCAGCTTGGGTGACAGGTTTAAAGTGACTAATGAAAAACTGTTTTTT
CASSLGDRFKVTNEKLFF
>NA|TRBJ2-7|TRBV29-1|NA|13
TGCAGCGTTGGTCCAAGCGGAGTCTACGAGCAGTACTTC
CSVGPSGVYEQYF
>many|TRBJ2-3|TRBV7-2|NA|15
TGTGCCAGCAGCTTCGGGACGACGAGCACAGATACGCAGTATTTT
CASSFGTTSTDTQYF
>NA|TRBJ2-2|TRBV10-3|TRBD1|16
TGTGCCATCAGTGAGCCTGGACAGGGAAGGTCCGGGGAGCTGTTTTTT
CAISEPGQGRSGELFF
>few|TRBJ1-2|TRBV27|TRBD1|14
TGTGCCAGCAGGCCGACAGGGGGCAACTATGGCTACACCTTC
CASRPTGGNYGYTF
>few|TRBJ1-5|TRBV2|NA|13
TGTGCCAGCAAGGGTTTCAGCAATCAGCCCCAGCATTTT
CASKGFSNQPQHF
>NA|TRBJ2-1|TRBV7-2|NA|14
TGTGCCAGCAGACCCAGGGGATCTCCGGGTGAGCAGTTCTTC
CASRPRGSPGEQFF
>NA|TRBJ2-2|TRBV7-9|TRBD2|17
TGTGCCAGCAGCGCCCGATTCCAGCGGGGTAACACCGGGGAGCTGTTTTTT
CASSARFQRGNTGELFF
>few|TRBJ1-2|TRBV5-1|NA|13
TGCGCCAGCAGCGACCCCAGGGAAGAGGGCTACACCTTC
CASSDPREEGYTF
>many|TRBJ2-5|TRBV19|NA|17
TGTGCCAGTAGTATATCTGCAAACCACCCGTACCAAGAGACCCAGTACTTC
CASSISANHPYQETQYF
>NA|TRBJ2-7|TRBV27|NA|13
TGTGCCAGCAGTTTATCCCTCCGGTGGGAGCAGTACTTC
CASSLSLRWEQYF
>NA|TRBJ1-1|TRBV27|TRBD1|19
TGTGCCAGCAGTTTATCCCCTTTGACAGGGTTGAGAAGGAACACTGAAGCTTTCTTT
CASSLSPLTGLRRNTEAFF
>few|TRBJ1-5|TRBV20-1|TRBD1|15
TGCAGTGTTCAACGACAGGGGATCAGCAATCAGCCCCAGCATTTT
CSVQRQGISNQPQHF
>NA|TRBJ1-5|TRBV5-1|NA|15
TGCGCCAGCAGCGTCGAACCGACAGCAAATCAGCCCCAGCATTTT
CASSVEPTANQPQHF
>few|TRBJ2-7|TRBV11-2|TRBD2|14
TGTGCCAGCAGCTTGGGGGGACTAGGATACGAGCAGTACTTC
CASSLGGLGYEQYF
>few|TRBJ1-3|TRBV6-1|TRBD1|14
TGTGCCAGCAGTGACAGGGGGCGTGGAAACACCATATATTTT
CASSDRGRGNTIYF
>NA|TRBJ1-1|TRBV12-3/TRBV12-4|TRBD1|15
TGTGCCAGCAGGTGGACAGGCGGCATGAACACTGAAGCTTTCTTT
CASRWTGGMNTEAFF
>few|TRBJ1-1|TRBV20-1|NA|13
TGCAGTGCTATGACCAGAGCCTTCACTGAAGCTTTCTTT
CSAMTRAFTEAFF
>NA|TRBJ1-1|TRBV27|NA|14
TGTGCCAGCAGGCAGACAGACTTGAACACTGAAGCTTTCTTT
CASRQTDLNTEAFF
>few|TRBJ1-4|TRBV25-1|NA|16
TGTGCCAGCAGTGAAGAGGGTTGGGGGATCGATGAAAAACTGTTTTTT
CASSEEGWGIDEKLFF
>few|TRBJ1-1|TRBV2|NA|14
TGTGCCAGCCGCCGACGTACCCAGAACACTGAAGCTTTCTTT
CASRRRTQNTEAFF
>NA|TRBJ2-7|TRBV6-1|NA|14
TGTGCCAGCAGTGAAGGGCGCTTCTCCTACGAGCAGTACTTC
CASSEGRFSYEQYF